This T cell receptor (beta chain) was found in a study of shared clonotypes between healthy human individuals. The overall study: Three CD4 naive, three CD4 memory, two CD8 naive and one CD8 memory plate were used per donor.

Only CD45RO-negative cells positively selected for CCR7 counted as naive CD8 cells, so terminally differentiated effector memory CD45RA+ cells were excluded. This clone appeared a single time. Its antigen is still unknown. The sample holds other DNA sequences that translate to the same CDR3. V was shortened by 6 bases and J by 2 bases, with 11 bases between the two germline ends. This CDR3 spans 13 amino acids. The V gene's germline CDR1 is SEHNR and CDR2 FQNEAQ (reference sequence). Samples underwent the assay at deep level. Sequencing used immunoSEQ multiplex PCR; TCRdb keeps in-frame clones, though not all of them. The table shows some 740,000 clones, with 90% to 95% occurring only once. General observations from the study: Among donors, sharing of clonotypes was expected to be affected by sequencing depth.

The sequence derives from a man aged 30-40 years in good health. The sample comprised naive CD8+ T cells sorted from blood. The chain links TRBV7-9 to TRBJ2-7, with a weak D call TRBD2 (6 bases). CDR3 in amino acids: CASSSRGTYEQYF. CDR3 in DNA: TGTGCCAGCAGTTCGCGGGGAACCTACGAGCAGTACTTC.